The clone carrying this T cell receptor (beta chain) was recorded at least ten times. The sample belongs to a study of T cells in Graves' hyperthyroidism and ophthalmopathy. Study context: Sampling of peripheral blood happened at initial diagnosis, prior to any treatment.

TCR beta CDR3 sequences were amplified from RNA transcripts. The HTBI set primed first-round TCR CDR3 RT-PCR. A single record per CDR3 protein comes from TCRdb applying MiXCR to the multiplex PCR reads. The sample has roughly 640,000 distinct CDR3 sequences, around 16% seen once; the top ten hold under 3.5%. This CDR3 contains 13 residues. V lost 3 bases and J lost 6, with 10 bases in between. The V gene's germline CDR1 is MNHEY and CDR2 SMNVEV (reference sequence). The sample comprised blood. V and J are TRBV27 and TRBJ2-3; maybe TRBD1 (5 bases). This TCR derives from a woman aged 40 to 50 with Graves' ophthalmopathy. CDR3 sequence reads: CASSFQGGDTQYF. The CDR3 bases are TGTGCCAGCAGTTTCCAGGGCGGTGATACGCAGTATTTT.